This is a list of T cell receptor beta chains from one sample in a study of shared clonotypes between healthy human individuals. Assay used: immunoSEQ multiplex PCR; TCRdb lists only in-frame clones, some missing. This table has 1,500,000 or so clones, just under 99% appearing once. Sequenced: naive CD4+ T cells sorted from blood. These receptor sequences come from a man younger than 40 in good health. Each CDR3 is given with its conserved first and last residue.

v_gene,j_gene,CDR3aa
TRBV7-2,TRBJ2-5,CASSLDSETQYF
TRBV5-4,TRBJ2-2,CASSLVLAGVRTGELFF
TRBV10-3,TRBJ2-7,CAISEPLGQGTYEQYF
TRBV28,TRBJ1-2,CASSFRQAQGYTF
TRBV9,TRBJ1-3,CASSVSDSDSGNTIYF
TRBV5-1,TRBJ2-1,CASSLEGLAGVGSRGEQFF
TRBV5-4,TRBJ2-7,CASSQGAGGYEQYF
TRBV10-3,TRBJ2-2,CAISQGNTGELFF
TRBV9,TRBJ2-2,CASSVEREATGELFF
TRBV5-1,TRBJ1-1,CASSFRSGTGATEAFF
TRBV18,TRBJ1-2,CASSTTGNNYGYTF
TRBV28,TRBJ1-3,CASSLYRGVGNTIYF
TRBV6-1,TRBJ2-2,CASKRTGQTGELFF
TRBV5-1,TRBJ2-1,CASRVQGPPRITYNEQFF
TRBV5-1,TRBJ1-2,CASSFWGKQGPGYTF
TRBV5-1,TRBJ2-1,CASSGGQGAREQFF
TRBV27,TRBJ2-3,CASSLGSGRAGDTQYF
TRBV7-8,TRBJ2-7,CASSAMGLAGEEQYF
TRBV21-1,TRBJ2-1,CAEAAGDNEQFF
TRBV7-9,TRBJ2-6,CASSIGQGFSGANVLTF
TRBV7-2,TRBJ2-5,CASSLVIAGVGETQYF
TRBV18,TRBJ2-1,CASSPTTAGEQFF
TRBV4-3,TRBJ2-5,CASSQVGLASKETQYF
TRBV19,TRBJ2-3,CASSPRLAVGTDTQYF
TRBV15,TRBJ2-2,CATSRDPARANTGELFF
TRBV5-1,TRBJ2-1,CASSVEDRAYNEQFF
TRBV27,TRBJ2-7,CASSRGGHEQYF
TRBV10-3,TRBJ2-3,CAISESRLVADTQYF
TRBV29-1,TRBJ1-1,CSVGRAGNTEAFF
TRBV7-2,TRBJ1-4,CASSSGGVPNEKLFF
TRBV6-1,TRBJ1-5,CASNAGGLGNQPQHF
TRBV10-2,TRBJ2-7,CASEDREAYEQYF
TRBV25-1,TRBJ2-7,CASSDVGKGRSQQYF
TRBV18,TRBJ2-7,CASSTGQSYEQYF
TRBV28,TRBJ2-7,CASSRLALKGTYEQYF
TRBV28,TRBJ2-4,CATLTGGGLFDIQYF
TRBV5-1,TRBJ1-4,CASSPLGALNEKLFF
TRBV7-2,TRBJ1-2,CASSLEGWAGYTF
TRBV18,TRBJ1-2,CASSTGTGLYGYTF
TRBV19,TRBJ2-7,CASSQLAGYSYEQYF
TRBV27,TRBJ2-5,CASSPRLAWGQETQYF
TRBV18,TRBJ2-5,CASSPAPQETQYF
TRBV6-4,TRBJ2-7,CASPTYVTEDYEQYF
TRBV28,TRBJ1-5,CASSLGGGAAQPQHF
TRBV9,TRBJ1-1,CASSVGQGAPANEAFF
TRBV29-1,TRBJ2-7,CSAGGSNEQYF
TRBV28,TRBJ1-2,CASRPTGGYTF
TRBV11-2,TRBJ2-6,CASSLGQGRAGANVLTF
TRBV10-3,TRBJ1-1,CATQDTPNTEAFF
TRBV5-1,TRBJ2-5,CASSSKVGGSSQETQYF
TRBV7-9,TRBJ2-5,CASSSLGTGETQYF
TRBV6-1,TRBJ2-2,CASSPQGAGTGELFF
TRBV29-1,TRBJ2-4,CSVAAGAKNIQYF
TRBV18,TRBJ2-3,CASSPLRSGEDTQYF
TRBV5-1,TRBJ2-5,CASSLVAGEETQYF
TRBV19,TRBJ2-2,CASSILGRGRNTGELFF
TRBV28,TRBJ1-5,CASSLGRQPQHF
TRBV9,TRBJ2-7,CASSVGTSGYEQYF
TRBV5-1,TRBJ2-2,CASSPTAKVVTGELFF